The 32 T cell receptor beta chains reported below all come from one sample, sequenced in a study of resident and recirculating memory T cells in vitiligo. TCRdb's copy holds only in-frame clones and misses some; the assay was immunoSEQ multiplex PCR. The top ten hold more than 3.5% of the sample, which has around 43,000 clones, about 90% seen once. What was sequenced was blood. These receptors all come from a male donor with vitiligo.

This clone appeared a single time. The chain has TRBV7-6 and TRBJ2-7; the match to TRBD2 covers 7 bases. The V gene end was trimmed by 0 bases and the J gene end by 5 bases; junction bases not matched to a gene: 7. This CDR3 region has 15 residues. The germline V gene has CDR1 SGHVS and CDR2 FNYEAQ. The CDR3 loop is CASSLAYGGIDEQYF. CDR3 DNA sequence: TGTGCCAGCAGCTTAGCTTACGGGGGGATCGACGAGCAGTACTTC.

The genes are TRBV4-3 and TRBJ2-2; 10 bases match TRBD2. The CDR3 runs 16 residues. Losses at the gene ends were 3 bases for V and 6 bases for J; bases not matched to a gene: 7. The germline V gene encodes CDR1 LGHNA and CDR2 YSLEER. The CDR3 DNA is TGCGCCAGCAGCCACGAAAGCGGGGGGGCATCCGGGGAGCTGTTTTTT. It yields the protein CASSHESGGASGELFF.

This clone was recorded once. V gene TRBV7-9 combines with J gene TRBJ1-1; TRBD1 aligns across 9 bases. Trimming cost V 5 bases and J 11 bases; bases outside gene matches: 12. The CDR3 runs to 14 residues. Per germline, CDR1 SEHNR and CDR2 FQNEAQ (reference sequence). As DNA, the CDR3 is TGTGCCAGCAGCCCAGGGACAGGGTTCCCGGTGGCTTTCTTT. As protein: CASSPGTGFPVAFF.

This chain uses TRBV7-8 with TRBJ2-7; D might be TRBD1 (6 bases). CDR1 is SGHVS and CDR2 is FQNEAQ in the germline V gene. Trimming stripped 2 bases from V and 3 bases from J, with 14 bases between. The CDR3 runs to 15 residues. The chain's CDR3 is CASSLSQDSNYEQYF. The CDR3 region has the DNA TGTGCCAGCAGCTTATCCCAGGACAGCAACTACGAGCAGTACTTC.

This clone was found a few times. This chain connects TRBV10-3 to TRBJ2-7; D is undetermined. Germline V CDR1 and CDR2: ENHRY, SYGVKD. The CDR3 totals 8 residues. The CDR3 spells CSPSEQYF. The CDR3 DNA reads TGTTCCCCATCCGAGCAGTACTTC.

This clone is a singleton in its sample. V gene TRBV5-1 combines with J gene TRBJ1-1; D possibly corresponds to TRBD1 (6 bases). With 0 bases removed from V and 6 bases from J, the gap between germline ends came to 12 bases. Germline lookup yields CDR1 SGHRS and CDR2 YFSETQ. The CDR3 length is 14 residues. CDR3 in DNA: TGCGCCAGCAGCTTGGCCGGGACACAACCTGAAGCTTTCTTT. It codes for CASSLAGTQPEAFF.

This clone was seen only once. The chain combines TRBV2 with TRBJ1-6, with unresolved D. CDR1 is SNHLY and CDR2 is FYNNEI in the germline V gene. V was shortened by 3 bases and J by 7 bases, with 19 bases between the two germline ends. The CDR3 has 17 amino acids. The CDR3 region has the DNA TGTGCCAGCAGTGACAAGGGAGGCAGTCCAACAAATTCACCCCTCCACTTT. Translated, it gives CASSDKGGSPTNSPLHF.

Points on this clone: Additional DNA sequences in this sample encode the identical CDR3. The gene calls are TRBV19 and TRBJ2-2; possibly TRBD1 for D (7 bases). The germline gives CDR1 LNHDA, CDR2 SQIVND (reference sequence). Trimming removed 2 bases at V and 4 bases at J, with 11 bases between. CDR3 length equals 15 residues. The chain's CDR3 is CASSIRQGGTGELFF. The CDR3, as DNA: TGTGCCAGTAGTATACGACAGGGAGGCACCGGGGAGCTGTTTTTT.

The V and J genes are TRBV4-2 and TRBJ1-3; D call uncertain. The ends were cut back, 4 bases at V and 0 bases at J, with 19 bases in the middle. The germline V gene encodes CDR1 LGHNA and CDR2 YNFKEQ. This CDR3 has 18 residues. CDR3 sequence: CASSRSLSPGNSGNTIYF. Written as DNA, the CDR3 is TGTGCCAGCAGCCGCTCCCTATCCCCGGGGAACTCTGGAAACACCATATATTTT.

V usage is TRBV27 and J usage is TRBJ2-5, with 9 bases identical to TRBD2. With V trimmed by 8 bases and J by 4 bases, 8 bases remained unmatched. Germline-derived CDR1 and CDR2 are MNHEY and SMNVEV (reference sequence). The CDR3 spans 14 residues. The DNA for the CDR3 is TGTGCCAGCCACCCCCGGACTAGCGTAGAGACCCAGTACTTC. It specifies CASHPRTSVETQYF.

This clone was counted only a few times. The V call is TRBV27, the J call TRBJ2-2, with 7 bases fitting TRBD1. The V gene's germline CDR1 is MNHEY and CDR2 SMNVEV (reference sequence). CDR3 size: 15 residues. Unmatched junction bases numbered 6, after V lost 6 bases and J lost 2 bases. The DNA for the CDR3 is TGTGCCAGCAGGACCGGACAGGTCAACACCGGGGAGCTGTTTTTT. Translated: CASRTGQVNTGELFF.

The chain uses TRBV2 and TRBJ1-2; the match to TRBD1 covers 7 bases. The CDR3 spans 15 residues. J gave up 5 bases and V 3 bases, and 9 bases lay outside the gene matches. CDR1 and CDR2 (germline): SNHLY, FYNNEI. CDR3 in amino acids: CASSELGQKPYGYTF. The CDR3 DNA reads as TGTGCCAGCAGTGAGTTGGGACAGAAACCTTATGGCTACACCTTC.

The chain employs TRBV11-1 and TRBJ2-1; 15 bases line up with TRBD2. The CDR3 spans 16 residues. CDR1 is SGHAT, CDR2 FQDESV, per germline (reference sequence). V gave up 4 bases and J gave up 8 bases; unmatched junction bases: 6. The CDR3 loop is CASSWTSGGGLHEQFF. The DNA for the CDR3 is TGTGCCAGCAGCTGGACTAGCGGGGGGGGGCTCCATGAGCAGTTCTTC.

The chain is built from TRBV19 and TRBJ2-2, with TRBD2 matching 14 bases. Per germline, CDR1 LNHDA and CDR2 SQIVND (reference sequence). This CDR3 is built from 17 residues. Trimming took 7 bases from V and 4 from J; bases not matched to a gene: 8. CDR3 in DNA: TGTGCCAGTATGGGACTAGCGGGGGTCTCCGGCACCGGGGAGCTGTTTTTT. It translates to CASMGLAGVSGTGELFF.

The chain combines TRBV19 with TRBJ2-7; tentatively, D is TRBD1 (6 bases). CDR1 and CDR2 from the germline V gene are LNHDA and SQIVND (reference sequence). This CDR3 spans 14 amino acids. Between the trimmed V and J ends, which lost 3 bases and 5 bases, there was a span of 14 bases. CDR3 in amino acids: CASSMTGLIDEQYF. Here the CDR3 DNA reads TGTGCCAGTAGTATGACAGGATTGATAGACGAGCAGTACTTC.

The chain employs TRBV11-3 and TRBJ2-1, with D possibly being TRBD2 (7 bases). CDR1 SGHNT and CDR2 YENEEA come from the germline V gene. This CDR3 is 12 amino acids long. With 3 bases removed from V and 13 bases from J, the gap between germline ends came to 13 bases. The DNA for the CDR3 is TGTGCCAGCAGCTTTTGGCGGGGGCCCCAGTTCTTC. This codes for CASSFWRGPQFF.

In its sample, this clone was seen once. CDR3 in amino acids: CASRGQGLRGYTF. CDR3 coding DNA: TGTGCCAGCAGAGGACAGGGGTTACGGGGCTACACCTTC. V and J are TRBV5-4 and TRBJ1-2; TRBD1 aligns across 9 bases. Trimming took 5 bases from V and 8 from J; bases not matched to a gene: 7. From germline, CDR1 is SGHNT and CDR2 YYREEE (reference sequence). This CDR3 spans 13 amino acids.

This chain links TRBV6-1 with TRBJ1-4; 8 bases fit TRBD1. Trimming cost V 5 bases and J 5 bases; bases outside gene matches: 4. CDR3 length: 14 residues. CDR1 MNHNS and CDR2 SASEGT come from the germline V gene. The CDR3: CASSPRTGNEKLFF. CDR3 coding DNA: TGTGCCAGCAGTCCAAGGACAGGGAATGAAAAACTGTTTTTT.

V gene TRBV4-3 combines with J gene TRBJ2-3; D remains ambiguous. Germline V gene sequence: CDR1 LGHNA, CDR2 YSLEER. V was pared by 0 bases and J by 7 bases, with 14 bases between. The CDR3 covers 15 residues. The DNA of the CDR3 is TGCGCCAGCAGCCAAGATGGCAACCGTATGAATACGCAGTATTTT. Its translation is CASSQDGNRMNTQYF.

The chain joins TRBV19 to TRBJ2-5, with D hard to call. V was cut by 7 bases and J by 5 bases, with 14 bases left in between. The CDR3 length is 13 residues. Germline V CDR1 and CDR2: LNHDA, SQIVND (reference sequence). The CDR3 coding sequence is TGTGCCAGTACCCCGGGTTCTTGGGAGACCCAGTACTTC. Its protein is CASTPGSWETQYF.

In nucleotides, the CDR3 is TGTGCCAGCAGCGTGACAGGGAAGGATTCACCCCTCCACTTT. Its translation: CASSVTGKDSPLHF. The V and J genes are TRBV7-3 and TRBJ1-6, with TRBD1 matching over 7 bases. This CDR3 has 14 amino acids. V gave up 5 bases and J gave up 8 bases; unmatched junction bases: 6. In germline, CDR1 is SGHTA, CDR2 FQGTGA.

The DNA for the CDR3 is TGTGCCAGCAGCTTAGGGACAGCCTATGGCTACACCTTC. This gives the protein CASSLGTAYGYTF. This rearrangement joins TRBV11-2 to TRBJ1-2, with D maybe TRBD1 (6 bases). The V gene's germline CDR1 is SGHAT and CDR2 FQNNGV. The CDR3 runs 13 residues. The ends were cut back, 1 base at V and 4 bases at J, with 7 bases in the middle.

The chain couples TRBV5-1 to TRBJ2-5; 7 bases map to TRBD2. The V gene's germline CDR1 is SGHRS and CDR2 YFSETQ. This CDR3 is 16 amino acids long. After removal of 0 bases from V and 1 base from J, the junction contained 6 bases not matched to a gene. For the CDR3, the DNA is TGCGCCAGCAGCTTGGTTGGGGGGGGGACCCAAGAGACCCAGTACTTC. The encoded protein is CASSLVGGGTQETQYF.

The chain has TRBV4-3 and TRBJ2-1; TRBD1 aligns across 10 bases. With V trimmed by 2 bases and J by 7 bases, 5 bases remained unmatched. There are 15 residues in the CDR3. Germline CDR1 is LGHNA and CDR2 is YSLEER. CDR3 sequence reads: CASSQLGQGKNEQFF. The CDR3 DNA reads as TGCGCCAGCAGCCAATTGGGACAGGGGAAAAATGAGCAGTTCTTC.

This rearrangement joins TRBV9 to TRBJ1-1; possibly TRBD1 for D (5 bases). Trimming took off 0 bases at V and 10 bases at J, with 13 bases between the two ends. The CDR3 length is 13 residues. Per the germline V gene, CDR1 is SGDLS and CDR2 is YYNGEE. CDR3 DNA sequence: TGTGCCAGCAGCGTAGTAAACGAAGGGGTAGCTTTCTTT. This translates into CASSVVNEGVAFF.

This clone was counted once. The chain has TRBV5-6 and TRBJ2-1; 12 bases match TRBD2. The CDR3 spans 16 residues. The V gene's germline CDR1 is SGHDT and CDR2 YYEEEE. V trimming: 4 bases; J trimming: 3 bases; junction bases outside the gene matches: 5. The CDR3 coding sequence is TGTGCCAGCAGCCCACGGACTAGCGGGGTCTACAATGAGCAGTTCTTC. Translated, it gives CASSPRTSGVYNEQFF.

The gene calls are TRBV6-4 and TRBJ2-2; a possible D gene is TRBD2 (6 bases). CDR1 MRHNA and CDR2 SNTAGT come from the germline V gene. CDR3 length: 15 residues. The germline V and J ends were trimmed by 6 bases and 7 bases, with 18 bases remaining between them. In DNA form, the CDR3 reads TGTGCCAGCAGCCCGGAGGAGGGGACGGGCGGGGAGCTGTTTTTT. It translates to CASSPEEGTGGELFF.

V is TRBV7-2 and J is TRBJ1-5, with D uncertain. Germline-derived CDR1 and CDR2 are SGHTA and FQGNSA. The germline V and J ends were trimmed by 5 bases and 4 bases, with 9 bases remaining between them. CDR3 length: 13 residues. The CDR3 DNA is TGTGCCAGCAGCCCCGCACTAAATCAGCCCCAGCATTTT. Its translation: CASSPALNQPQHF.

The chain is built from TRBV25-1 and TRBJ1-6; D gene unclear. Trimming removed 5 bases from V and 7 bases from J, with 12 bases in between. CDR1 is MGHDK, CDR2 SYGVNS, per germline. CDR3 length equals 14 residues. The CDR3 nucleotides are TGTGCCAGCAGTCGGGGAGCCAAAAATTCACCCCTCCACTTT. Encoded protein: CASSRGAKNSPLHF.

The chain joins TRBV4-3 to TRBJ1-1; TRBD1 is a possible D gene (5 bases). The V end was cut by 0 bases, the J end by 8 bases, with 19 bases between. Germline assignment: CDR1 LGHNA and CDR2 YSLEER. The CDR3 is 16 amino acids. The CDR3 sequence is CASSQEGLGGEREAFF. The CDR3 DNA reads as TGCGCCAGCAGCCAAGAAGGGTTGGGGGGGGAGAGGGAAGCTTTCTTT.

Of note for this clone: Its ends do not fully match the called genes, so a read error is possible. The sample holds other DNA sequences that translate to the same CDR3. The chain is built from TRBV18 and TRBJ2-7; a possible D gene is TRBD1 (6 bases). The CDR3 spans 16 residues. Looked up from germline, CDR1 is KGHSH and CDR2 is LQKENI. The CDR3 loop reads CASSSENRESSYEQYF. The CDR3 bases are TGTGCTAGCTCATCAGAAAACAGGGAAAGCTCCTACGAGCAGTACTTC.

The chain uses TRBV5-5 and TRBJ2-7, with 7 nucleotides matching TRBD1. V was clipped by 2 bases and J by 1 base; unmatched bases: 6. There are 15 residues in the CDR3. CDR1 is SGHKS and CDR2 is YYEKEE in the germline V gene (reference sequence). CDR3 region: CASSFRQGGSYEQYF. As DNA, the CDR3 is TGTGCCAGCAGCTTCCGACAGGGTGGATCCTACGAGCAGTACTTC.